This T cell receptor (beta chain) originates from a study of cytomegalovirus exposure and HLA in healthy donors. Sequenced by immunoSEQ multiplex PCR; TCRdb stores in-frame clones only, minus some. This sample has some 240,000 clones, with around 87% found just once. This CDR3 has 16 residues. From germline, CDR1 is MNHEY and CDR2 SMNVEV (reference sequence). Trimming removed 5 bases from V and 0 bases from J, with 14 bases in between. Material: PBMCs. V usage is TRBV27 and J usage is TRBJ2-1, with D possibly being TRBD2 (6 bases). The receptor comes from a woman aged 18-35 years in good health and CMV-seropositive. Here the CDR3 reads CASSPLAPSSYNEQFF. The CDR3 DNA is TGTGCCAGCAGTCCGCTAGCGCCGAGCTCCTACAATGAGCAGTTCTTC.